The 26 T cell receptor beta chains given below trace back to one sample, sequenced in a study of cytomegalovirus exposure and HLA in healthy donors. With 60 Vbeta and 13 Jbeta primers, the PCR was carried out. The table came from immunoSEQ multiplex PCR; TCRdb's copy has only in-frame clones and leaves some out. Counted here are 85,000 to 120,000 clones, 50% to 70% occurring once; the ten biggest clones make up around 4.8%. Material for sequencing was PBMCs. The receptors originated from a human donor in good health.

The genes are TRBV29-1 and TRBJ1-2; possible D gene TRBD1, 5 bases. The CDR3 loop spans 12 amino acids. From germline, CDR1 is SQVTM and CDR2 ANQGSEA. V lost 5 bases, J lost 6 bases, and 13 bases lay in between. In DNA, the CDR3 is TGCAGCGTTTGGGGCGGGGAACATGGCTACACCTTC. Translation gives CSVWGGEHGYTF. Using reference TRBV29-1 and TRBJ1-2 for the parts outside the CDR3, the full variable domain is SAVISQKPSRDICQRGTSLTIQCQVDSQVTMMFWYRQQPGQSLTLIATANQGSEATYESGFVIDKFPISRPNLTFSTLTVSNMSPEDSSIYLCSVWGGEHGYTFGSGTRLTVV.

This clone was seen a handful of times. CDR3 bases: TGCGCCAGCAGCCAAGACCCGGGACTAGCGGGAGCAAATGAGCAGTTCTTC. Translated: CASSQDPGLAGANEQFF. The chain employs TRBV4-1 and TRBJ2-1; 14 bases line up with TRBD2. Trimming removed 0 bases from V and 7 bases from J; junction bases left unmatched: 5. The length of the CDR3 is 17 residues. Per the germline V gene, CDR1 is MGHRA and CDR2 is YSYEKL.

Points on this clone: The sample contains more than one DNA sequence encoding this CDR3. The chain uses TRBV4-1 and TRBJ2-2; TRBD2 might be the D (6 bases). Germline V gene lookup returns CDR1 MGHRA and CDR2 YSYEKL. V lost 4 bases and J 0 bases, leaving 15 bases between the germline ends. This CDR3 has 17 residues. The CDR3 region has the DNA TGCGCCAGCAGCCCCACTCGGGGGAACCCGAACACCGGGGAGCTGTTTTTT. It yields the protein CASSPTRGNPNTGELFF.

The chain is built from TRBV5-1 and TRBJ2-3; no firm D call. The CDR3 totals 12 residues. Trimming took 5 bases from V and 2 from J, leaving 6 bases between them. Looked up from germline, CDR1 is SGHRS and CDR2 is YFSETQ. The CDR3 bases are TGCGCCAGCAGACTCAACACAGATACGCAGTATTTT. It yields the protein CASRLNTDTQYF.

The J gene is TRBJ2-1, the V gene TRBV29-1, with TRBD2 matching over 7 bases. CDR1 is SQVTM, CDR2 ANQGSEA, per germline. Trimming cost V 5 bases and J 4 bases; bases outside gene matches: 11. CDR3 length: 15 amino acids. The CDR3 sequence is CSVTLGGSSYNEQFF. The CDR3 bases are TGCAGCGTTACTTTGGGCGGGAGTTCGTACAATGAGCAGTTCTTC.

V usage is TRBV19 and J usage is TRBJ1-1; D perhaps matches TRBD1 (5 bases). The CDR3 length is 14 residues. Germline loops: CDR1 LNHDA, CDR2 SQIVND (reference sequence). Trimming removed 8 bases at V and 4 bases at J, with 17 bases between. The CDR3 loop is CASRNAGVTTEAFF. CDR3 in DNA: TGTGCCAGTCGCAACGCGGGGGTAACCACTGAAGCTTTCTTT.

V usage is TRBV5-4 and J usage is TRBJ1-1; D gene unclear. The ends were cut back, 4 bases at V and 1 base at J, with 14 bases in the middle. The CDR3 has 15 amino acids. Germline CDR1 reads SGHNT; CDR2 reads YYREEE (reference sequence). The CDR3 coding sequence is TGTGCCAGCAGCCTTCCGGCAGGTCAGAACACTGAAGCTTTCTTT. Amino acid sequence: CASSLPAGQNTEAFF.

The chain carries TRBV30 and TRBJ2-5; 7 nucleotides line up with TRBD2. Germline assignment: CDR1 GTSNPN and CDR2 SVGIG (reference sequence). V shed 3 bases and J 5 bases; nucleotides not matched to a gene: 6. CDR3 length equals 13 residues. The CDR3 is CAWRGRGWETQYF. CDR3 nucleotides: TGTGCCTGGAGGGGGAGGGGTTGGGAGACCCAGTACTTC. Using reference TRBV30 and TRBJ2-5 for the parts outside the CDR3, the full variable domain is SQTIHQWPATLVQPVGSPLSLECTVEGTSNPNLYWYRQAAGRGLQLLFYSVGIGQISSEVPQNLSASRPQDRQFILSSKKLLLSDSGFYLCAWRGRGWETQYFGPGTRLLVL.

In the case of this clone: Within the sample, other DNA sequences also encode this same CDR3. The chain employs TRBV5-4 and TRBJ2-1; 7 nucleotides line up with TRBD1. This CDR3 has 16 amino acids. V gave up 0 bases and J gave up 3 bases; unmatched junction bases: 6. The germline V gene encodes CDR1 SGHNT and CDR2 YYREEE (reference sequence). In DNA, the CDR3 is TGTGCCAGCAGCTTGGATCTGGCAGGGGGCTACAATGAGCAGTTCTTC. Amino acid sequence: CASSLDLAGGYNEQFF.

The V gene is TRBV28, the J gene TRBJ1-1; D is unresolved. The CDR3 is 11 residues long. Trimming cost V 3 bases and J 7 bases, with 6 bases left between them. Germline V CDR1 and CDR2: MDHEN, SYDVKM. The CDR3 nucleotides are TGTGCCAGCAGTTTGAGGGTTGAAGCTTTCTTT. Encoded protein: CASSLRVEAFF.

This clone was recorded a few times. The V call is TRBV19, the J call TRBJ2-4, with D possibly TRBD2 on 5 matching bases. The V end lost 4 bases, the J end lost 0 bases, and 10 bases lay between the germline ends. The CDR3 runs 15 residues. Germline lookup yields CDR1 LNHDA and CDR2 SQIVND (reference sequence). CDR3 residues: CASSSSGLAKNIQYF. The CDR3 nucleotides read TGTGCCAGTAGTAGTTCAGGACTAGCCAAAAACATTCAGTACTTC.

In its sample, this clone was seen a few times. The rearrangement links TRBV4-1 to TRBJ2-7; 8 bases are shared with TRBD1. The CDR3 has 13 residues. Germline-derived CDR1 and CDR2 are MGHRA and YSYEKL. Trimming took 4 bases from V and 3 from J; bases not matched to a gene: 2. CDR3 bases: TGCGCCAGCAGCCTCGACAGGGGCTACGAGCAGTACTTC. This gives the protein CASSLDRGYEQYF.

This clone was seen more than once but under ten times. V gene TRBV21-1 combines with J gene TRBJ1-2. TRBV21-1 is a documented pseudogene. CDR3 length: 17 amino acids. The CDR3 protein is CASSKPREQRSFCGYTF. The CDR3 DNA reads TGTGCCAGCAGCAAACCCCGGGAACAACGGTCCTTCTGTGGCTACACCTTC.

This chain joins TRBV7-8 and TRBJ1-5; D not certain. V was clipped by 5 bases and J by 0 bases, with 11 bases between them. The CDR3 covers 15 residues. Per germline, CDR1 SGHVS and CDR2 FQNEAQ. This chain's CDR3 is CASSPEEGSNQPQHF. Here the CDR3 DNA reads TGTGCCAGCAGCCCGGAGGAGGGTAGCAATCAGCCCCAGCATTTT.

This clone appeared a few times. V is TRBV2 and J is TRBJ2-3; tentative D call: TRBD2 (5 bases). V was cut by 2 bases and J by 4 bases, with 16 bases left in between. Germline lookup yields CDR1 SNHLY and CDR2 FYNNEI. The CDR3 has 16 residues. The CDR3 coding sequence is TGTGCCAGCAGTGAAATGTCTAGCTCGTTGTCAGATACGCAGTATTTT. As protein: CASSEMSSSLSDTQYF.

This CDR3 reads CTSFDGSCEQFF. The CDR3 DNA follows: TGCACCAGCTTCGACGGGAGCTGTGAGCAGTTCTTC. V and J are TRBV1 and TRBJ2-1; TRBD2, the table's D call, lacks a check against the DNA. TRBV1 is a pseudogene. The CDR3 contains 12 residues.

The CDR3 here is CASSKGEVDRGRHSGNTIYF. CDR3 nucleotide sequence: TGTGCCAGCAGCAAAGGTGAAGTGGACAGGGGGCGCCATTCTGGAAACACCATATATTTT. The chain couples TRBV21-1 to TRBJ1-3; the DNA was not compared with TRBD1, the D call given in the table. TRBV21-1 is classified as a pseudogene. This CDR3 contains 20 residues.

The chain recombines TRBV19 with TRBJ2-1; tentative D call: TRBD2 (6 bases). This CDR3 is 15 amino acids long. V lost 7 bases, J lost 0 bases, and 13 bases lay in between. The germline gives CDR1 LNHDA, CDR2 SQIVND (reference sequence). The CDR3 nucleotides read TGTGCCAGTACCATTAGCGGAAACTCCTACAATGAGCAGTTCTTC. This sequence encodes CASTISGNSYNEQFF. Looking up the rest from reference TRBV19 and TRBJ2-1 gives the full variable domain: DGGITQSPKYLFRKEGQNVTLSCEQNLNHDAMYWYRQDPGQGLRLIYYSQIVNDFQKGDIAEGYSVSREKKESFPLTVTSAQKNPTAFYLCASTISGNSYNEQFFGPGTRLTVL.

The chain couples TRBV19 to TRBJ1-2, with 9 bases matching TRBD1. The junction had 4 bases not matched to a gene; V was cut back by 3 bases and J by 5 bases. This CDR3 spans 14 amino acids. CDR1 and CDR2 (germline): LNHDA, SQIVND (reference sequence). CDR3 nucleotide sequence: TGTGCCAGTAGTATTTCGGACAGGGGTTATGGCTACACCTTC. Amino acid sequence: CASSISDRGYGYTF.

In this sample, this clone turned up a few times. This chain links TRBV19 with TRBJ1-1; 7 nucleotides agree with TRBD1. The V gene's germline CDR1 is LNHDA and CDR2 SQIVND (reference sequence). The CDR3 is 15 amino acids. Trimming at V came to 1 base and at J to 0 bases, leaving 2 bases not matched to a gene. CDR3 nucleotides: TGTGCCAGTAGTATAGGGGGACAGCTGAACACTGAAGCTTTCTTT. It is translated as CASSIGGQLNTEAFF. Full variable domain (outside the CDR3, taken from reference TRBV19 and TRBJ1-1): DGGITQSPKYLFRKEGQNVTLSCEQNLNHDAMYWYRQDPGQGLRLIYYSQIVNDFQKGDIAEGYSVSREKKESFPLTVTSAQKNPTAFYLCASSIGGQLNTEAFFGQGTRLTVV.

The chain joins TRBV13 to TRBJ2-7, with 11 bases identical to TRBD1. The V gene end was trimmed by 0 bases and the J gene end by 2 bases; junction bases not matched to a gene: 3. Per the germline V gene, CDR1 is PRHDT and CDR2 is FYEKMQ (reference sequence). This CDR3 region has 16 residues. This chain's CDR3 is CASSLGGQGAAYEQYF. CDR3 nucleotides: TGTGCCAGCAGCTTAGGAGGACAGGGGGCGGCCTACGAGCAGTACTTC.

The chain recombines TRBV27 with TRBJ1-1; the D gene is possibly TRBD1 (6 bases). CDR1 and CDR2 from the germline V gene are MNHEY and SMNVEV (reference sequence). The V and J ends lost 5 bases and 4 bases respectively, with 11 bases between them. The CDR3 has 13 amino acids. CDR3 loop: CASSPTGFTEAFF. The CDR3 DNA reads TGTGCCAGCAGTCCCACAGGGTTCACTGAAGCTTTCTTT.

The chain uses TRBV5-1 and TRBJ2-1, with D perhaps matching TRBD2 (5 bases). The germline CDR1 and CDR2 sequences are SGHRS and YFSETQ. CDR3 size: 14 residues. The ends were cut back, 4 bases at V and 4 bases at J, with 12 bases in the middle. CDR3 DNA: TGCGCCAGCAGCCCCCGGCCGGGGTACAATGAGCAGTTCTTC. Its protein is CASSPRPGYNEQFF.

The chain has TRBV4-2 and TRBJ2-7, with a tentative D call TRBD2 (5 bases). Germline V lookup: CDR1 LGHNA, CDR2 YNFKEQ. The CDR3 sequence is 15 residues long. Trimming shortened V by 3 bases and J by 6 bases, and 18 bases separated the two germline ends. The CDR3 loop reads CASSHFAGGLAEQYF. CDR3 bases: TGTGCCAGCAGCCACTTTGCGGGCGGGCTTGCCGAGCAGTACTTC.

V usage is TRBV6-5 and J usage is TRBJ1-1, with 8 bases aligning to TRBD1. Trimming cost V 4 bases and J 4 bases; bases outside gene matches: 8. Germline-derived CDR1 and CDR2 are MNHEY and SVGAGI. The CDR3 is 15 amino acids. DNA of the CDR3: TGTGCCAGCAGTTCCGGTCAGGGGGCGGCCACTGAAGCTTTCTTT. Residues: CASSSGQGAATEAFF.

V usage is TRBV7-2 and J usage is TRBJ2-3, with TRBD1 identical over 8 bases. The CDR3 consists of 17 residues. The germline V gene encodes CDR1 SGHTA and CDR2 FQGNSA. After removal of 5 bases from V and 4 bases from J, the junction contained 14 bases not matched to a gene. CDR3 in amino acids: CASSTAPGQVPADTQYF. The CDR3 nucleotides are TGTGCCAGCAGCACCGCTCCGGGACAGGTGCCGGCAGATACGCAGTATTTT.